The present TCR beta chain was sequenced within a study of blood T cell repertoires in COVID-19. Looking at the study overall: Italy, Spain and the United States were the sources of the convalescent and acute COVID-19 samples. From T cells, B-cell-depleted T cells, or PBMCs came the material, which was cDNA or gDNA.

Germline CDR1 is SGDLS and CDR2 is YYNGEE. The CDR3 spans 15 residues. Trimming cost V 0 bases and J 3 bases, with 13 bases left between them. Original methodology: Estimates of nucleated cell counts were drawn from the amplification of reference gene primers. The method was immunoSEQ multiplex PCR; TCRdb's version includes in-frame clones alone and lacks a portion of them. V, J and clone size derive from that table, while D and trimming were established from the DNA sequence. The table has 73,000 or so clones, 86% seen once. The V gene is TRBV9, the J gene TRBJ2-7; TRBD1 might be the D (5 bases). The receptor was isolated from a man aged 25-40 years with acute or convalescent COVID-19. Specimen: peripheral blood. CDR3 sequence: CASSVEWTSNYEQYF. CDR3 nucleotide sequence: TGTGCCAGCAGCGTAGAGTGGACATCTAACTACGAGCAGTACTTC. The full variable domain, with the rest looked up from reference TRBV9 and TRBJ2-7, is DSGVTQTPKHLITATGQRVTLRCSPRSGDLSVYWYQQSLDQGLQFLIQYYNGEERAKGNILERFSAQQFPDLHSELNLSSLELGDSALYFCASSVEWTSNYEQYFGPGTRLTVT.